These 28 T cell receptor beta chains came from one sample sequenced in a study of shared clonotypes between healthy human individuals. Positive CCR7 selection of CD45RO-negative cells yielded the naive CD8 cells, and terminally differentiated effector memory CD45RA+ cells were excluded. Sequenced by immunoSEQ multiplex PCR; TCRdb stores in-frame clones only, minus some. Of about 2,100,000 clones in the sample, 93% were seen once. The sample taken for sequencing was naive CD8+ T cells from PBMCs. Receptor source: a man between 18 and 35 years old in good health. Some clones in this sample may be carry-over from other donors' samples.

V gene TRBV7-9 combines with J gene TRBJ2-1; D possibly matches TRBD1 or TRBD2 (6 bases each). The V end lost 5 bases, the J end lost 0 bases, and 23 bases lay between the germline ends. Germline-derived CDR1 and CDR2 are SEHNR and FQNEAQ (reference sequence). There are 19 residues in the CDR3. The CDR3 loop is CASSPTLGGRLSSYNEQFF. Here the CDR3 DNA reads TGTGCCAGCAGCCCCACTTTAGGGGGGCGCTTGAGCTCCTACAATGAGCAGTTCTTC.

With respect to this clone: The sample has other DNA sequences that encode this CDR3 too. The rearrangement joins TRBV7-9 to TRBJ1-5; unclear D gene. Germline values: CDR1 SEHNR, CDR2 FQNEAQ (reference sequence). The CDR3 length is 13 residues. V was pared by 5 bases and J by 7 bases, with 12 bases between. CDR3 region: CASSPPGNQPQHF. CDR3 nucleotides: TGTGCCAGCAGCCCCCCCGGGAACCAGCCCCAGCATTTT.

The count of this clone is one. This chain links TRBV6-5 with TRBJ1-5; no definite D call. From germline, CDR1 is MNHEY and CDR2 SVGAGI. The CDR3 is 15 residues long. Trimming stripped 7 bases from V and 4 bases from J, with 17 bases between. The CDR3 spells CASTPRLGQNQPQHF. The CDR3 bases are TGTGCCAGCACCCCCCGTCTTGGCCAGAATCAGCCCCAGCATTTT.

In regard to this clone: Other nucleotide sequences from this sample produce the same CDR3. The chain recombines TRBV11-2 with TRBJ2-3; D gene ambiguous. This CDR3 is built from 12 residues. Trimming left V 5 bases short and J 6 bases short, with 9 bases between. The germline V gene encodes CDR1 SGHAT and CDR2 FQNNGV. The chain's CDR3 is CASSIRGDTQYF. The CDR3 nucleotides read TGTGCCAGCAGCATACGTGGGGATACGCAGTATTTT.

The chain joins TRBV7-2 to TRBJ1-5; D unresolved. This CDR3 has 15 residues. Germline values: CDR1 SGHTA, CDR2 FQGNSA. Trimming stripped 2 bases from V and 0 bases from J, with 8 bases between. Here the CDR3 reads CASSLLAHSNQPQHF. DNA for the CDR3: TGTGCCAGCAGCTTATTAGCACATAGCAATCAGCCCCAGCATTTT.

The chain couples TRBV5-4 to TRBJ2-4, with D possibly matching TRBD2 (5 bases). CDR3 size: 14 residues. Germline-derived CDR1 and CDR2 are SGHNT and YYREEE (reference sequence). V lost 5 bases to trimming and J lost 0 bases, with 9 bases between them. In DNA form, the CDR3 reads TGTGCCAGCAGACCAGCGGTAGCCAAAAACATTCAGTACTTC. Amino acids: CASRPAVAKNIQYF. Full variable domain (missing parts from reference TRBV5-4 and TRBJ2-4): ETGVTQSPTHLIKTRGQQVTLRCSSQSGHNTVSWYQQALGQGPQFIFQYYREEENGRGNFPPRFSGLQFPNYSSELNVNALELDDSALYLCASRPAVAKNIQYFGAGTRLSVL.

Only a few counts were recorded for this clone. Other nucleotide sequences from this sample produce the same CDR3. The J gene is TRBJ2-1, the V gene TRBV7-9; D call uncertain. CDR1 SEHNR and CDR2 FQNEAQ come from the germline V gene (reference sequence). The CDR3 spans 10 residues. Trimming took 5 bases from V and 6 from J, leaving 2 bases between them. CDR3 protein: CASSVNEQFF. In nucleotides, the CDR3 is TGTGCCAGCAGCGTCAATGAGCAGTTCTTC.

The V call is TRBV2, the J call TRBJ2-7; 8 nucleotides agree with TRBD2. Germline V gene data show CDR1 as SNHLY and CDR2 as FYNNEI. With V trimmed by 8 bases and J by 3 bases, 9 bases remained unmatched. The CDR3 totals 14 residues. CDR3 in DNA: TGTGCCAGCCGCGCTCCGGGAGGGAGCTACGAGCAGTACTTC. Encoded protein: CASRAPGGSYEQYF.

Notes on this clone: The sample contains more than one DNA sequence encoding this CDR3. The chain combines TRBV27 with TRBJ2-7, with 9 bases that match TRBD1. This CDR3 spans 14 amino acids. The junction had 3 bases not matched to a gene; V was cut back by 3 bases and J by 3 bases. CDR1 is MNHEY and CDR2 is SMNVEV in the germline V gene (reference sequence). The CDR3 region has the DNA TGTGCCAGCAGTTTCCTGGGACAGGGCTACGAGCAGTACTTC. Translating gives CASSFLGQGYEQYF.

This chain uses TRBV28 with TRBJ2-2, with TRBD1 matching over 9 bases. V lost 10 bases, J lost 6 bases, and 9 bases stayed unmatched. The germline V gene encodes CDR1 MDHEN and CDR2 SYDVKM. The CDR3 loop spans 14 amino acids. The CDR3 sequence is CATAEQGASGELFF. CDR3 sequence (DNA): TGTGCCACCGCGGAACAGGGGGCTTCCGGGGAGCTGTTTTTT.

The gene calls are TRBV27 and TRBJ2-1, with 7 nucleotides matching TRBD2. V shed 7 bases and J 8 bases; nucleotides not matched to a gene: 20. CDR3 length: 17 residues. From germline, CDR1 is MNHEY and CDR2 SMNVEV (reference sequence). The CDR3 DNA is TGTGCCAGCACCTCCCTCTCTGGGCGGGAGTATTTGTATGAGCAGTTCTTC. This sequence encodes CASTSLSGREYLYEQFF.

The chain couples TRBV7-9 to TRBJ2-3; TRBD2 matches 8 bases. The germline gives CDR1 SEHNR, CDR2 FQNEAQ (reference sequence). CDR3 length: 17 amino acids. V shed 3 bases, J shed 5 bases, and the junction held 13 bases outside the gene matches. Here the CDR3 reads CASSFIPSGSWLDTQYF. DNA of the CDR3: TGTGCCAGCAGCTTTATTCCGAGCGGGAGTTGGTTAGATACGCAGTATTTT.

This chain connects TRBV9 to TRBJ2-7; no definite D call. V was clipped by 4 bases and J by 4 bases, with 15 bases between them. The germline V gene has CDR1 SGDLS and CDR2 YYNGEE. CDR3 length: 14 amino acids. In nucleotides, the CDR3 is TGTGCCAGCAGCTCCCGGGCCTCACCATACGAGCAGTACTTC. It is translated as CASSSRASPYEQYF.

V usage is TRBV27 and J usage is TRBJ2-1; 8 nucleotides line up with TRBD2. The CDR3 runs 16 residues. Germline V gives CDR1 MNHEY, CDR2 SMNVEV (reference sequence). The trim removed 3 bases at V and 0 bases at J, leaving 4 bases unmatched. The CDR3 DNA is TGTGCCAGCAGTTTCACGGGAGGGTTCTCCTACAATGAGCAGTTCTTC. It encodes CASSFTGGFSYNEQFF.

The gene calls are TRBV27 and TRBJ2-7; 10 bases fit TRBD1. Germline CDR1 is MNHEY and CDR2 is SMNVEV (reference sequence). This CDR3 has 15 residues. V lost 4 bases and J lost 2; bases outside the gene matches: 5. This CDR3 is CASSYAGTGAYEQYF. CDR3 nucleotides: TGTGCCAGCAGTTACGCCGGGACAGGGGCCTACGAGCAGTACTTC.

A word on this clone: This specimen includes other DNA sequences encoding the same CDR3. V usage is TRBV15 and J usage is TRBJ2-3, with D unresolved. The germline gives CDR1 LNHNV, CDR2 YYDKDF (reference sequence). The V end lost 5 bases, the J end lost 0 bases, and 6 bases lay between the germline ends. There are 13 residues in the CDR3. CDR3 bases: TGTGCCACCAGCGGGCGTAGCACAGATACGCAGTATTTT. Protein product: CATSGRSTDTQYF.

The rearrangement links TRBV7-9 to TRBJ2-7; 9 nucleotides agree with TRBD1. There are 16 residues in the CDR3. Unmatched junction bases numbered 13, after V lost 5 bases and J lost 5 bases. Germline V gives CDR1 SEHNR, CDR2 FQNEAQ (reference sequence). The CDR3 is CASSPIRSGQGDEQYF. The CDR3 DNA sequence: TGTGCCAGCAGCCCTATACGGTCGGGACAGGGAGACGAGCAGTACTTC.

This chain links TRBV7-8 with TRBJ2-4; D is tentatively TRBD1 or TRBD2 (6 bases each). The CDR3 runs 18 residues. The V gene's germline CDR1 is SGHVS and CDR2 FQNEAQ. Trimming cost V 2 bases and J 0 bases, with 17 bases left between them. For the CDR3, the DNA is TGTGCCAGCAGCTTACCGCCGATGAGGGGGGAAGCCAAAAACATTCAGTACTTC. Its protein product is CASSLPPMRGEAKNIQYF. Filled out from reference TRBV7-8 and TRBJ2-4, the complete variable domain reads GAGVSQSPRYKVAKRGQDVALRCDPISGHVSLFWYQQALGQGPEFLTYFQNEAQLDKSGLPSDRFFAERPEGSVSTLKIQRTQQEDSAVYLCASSLPPMRGEAKNIQYFGAGTRLSVL.

The V and J genes are TRBV19 and TRBJ2-3; 7 nucleotides line up with TRBD1. Germline V gene lookup returns CDR1 LNHDA and CDR2 SQIVND (reference sequence). J gave up 0 bases and V 3 bases, and 6 bases lay outside the gene matches. The CDR3 runs to 16 residues. The CDR3 bases are TGTGCCAGTAGTATCTCGGGACAGATTAGCACAGATACGCAGTATTTT. This codes for CASSISGQISTDTQYF.

This sequence joins TRBV9 and TRBJ2-1; 7 bases map to TRBD2. Unmatched junction bases numbered 5, after V lost 0 bases and J lost 5 bases. Germline-derived CDR1 and CDR2 are SGDLS and YYNGEE. The length of the CDR3 is 15 residues. This CDR3 reads CASSVARDYHNEQFF. In DNA, the CDR3 is TGTGCCAGCAGCGTAGCCCGGGACTACCACAATGAGCAGTTCTTC.

V gene TRBV6-4 combines with J gene TRBJ2-3, with 11 bases lining up with TRBD2. The trim removed 0 bases at V and 2 bases at J, leaving 25 bases unmatched. CDR3 length: 24 amino acids. CDR1 and CDR2 from the germline V gene are MRHNA and SNTAGT. The CDR3 DNA is TGTGCCAGCAGTGACTCGGAATCGAGCACCGGGCTAGCGGGAGGCAAGAGGAACACAGATACGCAGTATTTT. Translating it yields CASSDSESSTGLAGGKRNTDTQYF.

This clone was seen once. V gene TRBV7-9 combines with J gene TRBJ2-3; D is undetermined. V was cut by 7 bases and J by 1 base, with 9 bases left in between. Germline CDR1 reads SEHNR; CDR2 reads FQNEAQ (reference sequence). This CDR3 has 13 amino acids. Here the CDR3 reads CASTLLGTDTQYF. The DNA of the CDR3 is TGTGCCAGCACCCTACTTGGCACAGATACGCAGTATTTT.

The chain carries TRBV5-6 and TRBJ2-7, with 9 bases aligning to TRBD1. Germline CDR1 is SGHDT and CDR2 is YYEEEE. The CDR3 length is 17 residues. Losses at the gene ends were 3 bases for V and 5 bases for J; bases not matched to a gene: 15. CDR3 sequence reads: CASSSGFGGTGPHEQYF. CDR3 sequence (DNA): TGTGCCAGCAGCTCTGGTTTCGGTGGGACAGGGCCCCACGAGCAGTACTTC.

The rearrangement joins TRBV9 to TRBJ1-1; 7 nucleotides match TRBD1. Germline V gene lookup returns CDR1 SGDLS and CDR2 YYNGEE. The CDR3 is 13 amino acids. J gave up 7 bases and V 0 bases, and 3 bases lay outside the gene matches. The CDR3 bases are TGTGCCAGCAGCGTAGAGGGGGACAGTGAAGCTTTCTTT. Amino acids: CASSVEGDSEAFF.

The V gene is TRBV28, the J gene TRBJ2-2, with no clear D. Per germline, CDR1 MDHEN and CDR2 SYDVKM. CDR3 length: 13 residues. V dropped 6 bases and J dropped 8 bases, with 13 bases sitting between them. In DNA, the CDR3 is TGTGCCAGCAGCCCCTTTCCCGAGGGGGAGCTGTTTTTT. Translation gives CASSPFPEGELFF.

This rearrangement joins TRBV4-2 to TRBJ1-1, with D tentatively TRBD1 (5 bases). Germline lookup yields CDR1 LGHNA and CDR2 YNFKEQ. The V and J ends lost 1 base and 0 bases respectively, with 12 bases between them. The CDR3 spans 16 residues. The CDR3 DNA reads TGTGCCAGCAGCCAAGGCCGAAGGGGCGTGAACACTGAAGCTTTCTTT. Protein sequence: CASSQGRRGVNTEAFF.

The chain employs TRBV7-9 and TRBJ2-5; 8 bases map to TRBD2. Per germline, CDR1 SEHNR and CDR2 FQNEAQ (reference sequence). Germline trimming cut 8 bases from V and 0 bases from J; bases unmatched to any gene: 2. This CDR3 region has 13 residues. For the CDR3, the DNA is TGTGCCAGCCGGGAGGGGAACCAAGAGACCCAGTACTTC. It specifies CASREGNQETQYF.

CDR3 DNA sequence: TGTGCCAGCAGTTTATCAGGGTATGGCTATGGCTACACCTTC. This codes for CASSLSGYGYGYTF. The V and J genes are TRBV27 and TRBJ1-2; D is unclear. The V gene lost 0 bases and the J gene lost 4 bases, with 9 bases spanning the gap. The germline gives CDR1 MNHEY, CDR2 SMNVEV (reference sequence). CDR3 length: 14 amino acids.